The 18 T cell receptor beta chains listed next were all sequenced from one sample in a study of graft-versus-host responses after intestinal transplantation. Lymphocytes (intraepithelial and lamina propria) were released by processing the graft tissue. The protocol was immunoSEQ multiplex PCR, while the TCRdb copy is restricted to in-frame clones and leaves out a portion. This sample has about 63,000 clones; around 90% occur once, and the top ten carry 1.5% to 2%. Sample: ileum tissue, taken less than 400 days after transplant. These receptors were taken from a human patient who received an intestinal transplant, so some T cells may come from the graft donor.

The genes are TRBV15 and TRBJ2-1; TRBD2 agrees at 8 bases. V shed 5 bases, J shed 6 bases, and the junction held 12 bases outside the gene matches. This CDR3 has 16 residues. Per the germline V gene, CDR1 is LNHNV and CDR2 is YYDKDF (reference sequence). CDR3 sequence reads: CATSVFSGIGTNEQFF. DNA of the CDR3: TGTGCCACCAGCGTCTTTAGCGGGATCGGTACCAATGAGCAGTTCTTC.

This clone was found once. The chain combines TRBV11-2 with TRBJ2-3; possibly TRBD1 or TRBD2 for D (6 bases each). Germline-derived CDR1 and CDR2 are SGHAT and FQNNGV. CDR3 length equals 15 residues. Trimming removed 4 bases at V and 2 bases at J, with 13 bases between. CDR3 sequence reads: CASSSSGAHTDTQYF. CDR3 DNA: TGTGCCAGCAGCTCCTCGGGGGCCCACACAGATACGCAGTATTTT.

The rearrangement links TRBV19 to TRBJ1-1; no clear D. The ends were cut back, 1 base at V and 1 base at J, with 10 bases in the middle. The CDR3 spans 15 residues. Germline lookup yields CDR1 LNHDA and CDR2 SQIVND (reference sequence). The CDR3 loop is CASSIGANTNTEAFF. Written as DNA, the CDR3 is TGTGCCAGTAGTATAGGGGCCAACACGAACACTGAAGCTTTCTTT.

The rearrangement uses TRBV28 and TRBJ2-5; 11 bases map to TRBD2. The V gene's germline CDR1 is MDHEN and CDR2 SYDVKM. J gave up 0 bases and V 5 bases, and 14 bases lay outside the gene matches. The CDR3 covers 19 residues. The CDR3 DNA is TGTGCCAGCAGTATAATGTATGGGCTAGCGGGAGGTAACCAAGAGACCCAGTACTTC. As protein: CASSIMYGLAGGNQETQYF.

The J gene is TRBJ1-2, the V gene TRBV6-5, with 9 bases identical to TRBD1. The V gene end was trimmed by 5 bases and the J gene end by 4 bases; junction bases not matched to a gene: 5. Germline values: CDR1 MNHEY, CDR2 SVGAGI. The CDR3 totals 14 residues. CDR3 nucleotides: TGTGCCAGCAGTCTGACAGGGGGAGCCTATGGCTACACCTTC. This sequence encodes CASSLTGGAYGYTF.

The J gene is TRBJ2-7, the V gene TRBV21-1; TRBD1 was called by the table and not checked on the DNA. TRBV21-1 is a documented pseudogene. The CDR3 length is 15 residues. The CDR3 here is CASSKTPDSYYEQYF. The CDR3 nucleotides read TGTGCCAGCAGCAAAACACCGGACAGTTACTACGAGCAGTACTTC.

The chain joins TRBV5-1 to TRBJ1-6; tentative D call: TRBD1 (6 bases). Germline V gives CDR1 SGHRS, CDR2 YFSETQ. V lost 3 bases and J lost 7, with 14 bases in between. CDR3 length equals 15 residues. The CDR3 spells CASSSYTGTNSPLHF. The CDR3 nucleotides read TGCGCCAGCAGCTCCTACACAGGGACCAATTCACCCCTCCACTTT.

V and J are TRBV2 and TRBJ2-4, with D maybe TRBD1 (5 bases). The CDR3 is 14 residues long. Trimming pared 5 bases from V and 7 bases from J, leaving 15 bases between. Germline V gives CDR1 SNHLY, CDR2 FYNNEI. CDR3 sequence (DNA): TGTGCCAGCAGTACAGAAGGGGCATTTAACATTCAGTACTTC. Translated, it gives CASSTEGAFNIQYF.

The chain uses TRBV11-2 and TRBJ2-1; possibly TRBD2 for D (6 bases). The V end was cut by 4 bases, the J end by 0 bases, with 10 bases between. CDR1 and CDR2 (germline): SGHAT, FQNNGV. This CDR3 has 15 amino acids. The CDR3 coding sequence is TGTGCCAGCAGCTGGGACGGGAGCTCCTACAATGAGCAGTTCTTC. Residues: CASSWDGSSYNEQFF.

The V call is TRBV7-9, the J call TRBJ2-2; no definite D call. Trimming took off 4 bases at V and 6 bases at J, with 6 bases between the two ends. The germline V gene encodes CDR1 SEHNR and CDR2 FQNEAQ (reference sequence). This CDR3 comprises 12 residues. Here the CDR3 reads CASSSDSGELFF. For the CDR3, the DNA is TGTGCCAGCAGCTCAGATTCCGGGGAGCTGTTTTTT.

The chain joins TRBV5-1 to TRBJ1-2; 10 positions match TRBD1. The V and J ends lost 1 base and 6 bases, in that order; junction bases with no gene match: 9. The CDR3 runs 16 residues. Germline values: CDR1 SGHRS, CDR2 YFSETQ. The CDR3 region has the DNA TGCGCCAGCAGCTTGTTCCCCGGACAGGGGGTAAATGGCTACACCTTC. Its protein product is CASSLFPGQGVNGYTF.

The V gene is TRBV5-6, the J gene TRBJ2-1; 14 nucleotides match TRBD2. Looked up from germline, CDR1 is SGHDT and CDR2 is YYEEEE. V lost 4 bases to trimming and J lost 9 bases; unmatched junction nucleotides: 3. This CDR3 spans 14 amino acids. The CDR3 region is CASSAGTSGGEQFF. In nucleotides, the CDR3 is TGTGCCAGCAGCGCAGGGACTAGCGGGGGTGAGCAGTTCTTC.

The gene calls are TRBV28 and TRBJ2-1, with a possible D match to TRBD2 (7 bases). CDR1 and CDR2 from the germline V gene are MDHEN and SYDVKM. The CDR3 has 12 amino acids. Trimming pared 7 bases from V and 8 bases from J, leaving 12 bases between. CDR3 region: CASTRGADEQFF. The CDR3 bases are TGTGCCAGCACCCGGGGGGCCGATGAGCAGTTCTTC.

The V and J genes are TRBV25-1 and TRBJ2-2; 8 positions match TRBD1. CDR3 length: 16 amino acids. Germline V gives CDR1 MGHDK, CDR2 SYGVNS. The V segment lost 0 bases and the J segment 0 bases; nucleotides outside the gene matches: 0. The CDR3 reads CASSEYRGPNTGELFF. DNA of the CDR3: TGTGCCAGCAGTGAATACAGGGGGCCGAACACCGGGGAGCTGTTTTTT. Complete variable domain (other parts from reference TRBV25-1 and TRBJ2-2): EADIYQTPRYLVIGTGKKITLECSQTMGHDKMYWYQQDPGMELHLIHYSYGVNSTEKGDLSSESTVSRIRTEHFPLTLESARPSHTSQYLCASSEYRGPNTGELFFGEGSRLTVL.

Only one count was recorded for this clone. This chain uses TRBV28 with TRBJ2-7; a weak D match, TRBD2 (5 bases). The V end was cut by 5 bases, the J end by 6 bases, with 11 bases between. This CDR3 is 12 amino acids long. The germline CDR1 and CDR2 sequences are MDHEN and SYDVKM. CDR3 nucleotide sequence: TGTGCCAGCAGTCCCCCGGGGTCCGAGCAGTACTTC. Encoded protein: CASSPPGSEQYF.

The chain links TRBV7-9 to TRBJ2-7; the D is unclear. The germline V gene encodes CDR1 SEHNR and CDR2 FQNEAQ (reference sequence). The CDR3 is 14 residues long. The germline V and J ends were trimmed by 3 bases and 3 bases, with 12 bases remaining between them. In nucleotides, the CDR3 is TGTGCCAGCAGCTTGGCCGGCTCCTTCTACGAGCAGTACTTC. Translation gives CASSLAGSFYEQYF.

The CDR3 here is CSVGDSGVNEQFF. The CDR3 nucleotides read TGCAGCGTTGGGGACAGTGGGGTCAATGAGCAGTTCTTC. The rearrangement links TRBV29-1 to TRBJ2-1; 7 bases map to TRBD1. Trimming cost V 4 bases and J 6 bases; bases outside gene matches: 6. The CDR3 has 13 residues. CDR1 and CDR2 from the germline V gene are SQVTM and ANQGSEA.

CDR3 region: CASSVEGNVWENTEAFF. The CDR3 region has the DNA TGTGCCAGCAGCGTAGAAGGGAACGTCTGGGAAAACACTGAAGCTTTCTTT. This chain links TRBV9 with TRBJ1-1; no clear D gene. CDR1 and CDR2 (germline): SGDLS, YYNGEE. This CDR3 has 17 residues. V dropped 0 bases and J dropped 2 bases, with 17 bases sitting between them.